These 8 T cell receptor beta chains were all obtained from the same sample, sequenced in a study of shared clonotypes between healthy human individuals. Data came from immunoSEQ multiplex PCR; TCRdb stores just in-frame clones and leaves some out. The sample yields 2 million to 3 million clones, over 85% seen once. The sample was naive CD4+ T cells from PBMCs. Indicated subset: CD45RA+ positively selected. These receptors all stem from a man younger than 35 in good health. Some clones in this sample may be carry-over from other donors' samples.

The chain combines TRBV19 with TRBJ1-5, with D maybe TRBD1 (6 bases). Germline V gene lookup returns CDR1 LNHDA and CDR2 SQIVND (reference sequence). The CDR3 runs 14 residues. V was trimmed by 4 bases and J by 7 bases, leaving 14 bases between them. CDR3 DNA: TGTGCCAGTAGTACAGACAGGTTCGGACAGCCCCAGCATTTT. Encoded protein: CASSTDRFGQPQHF.

Only one count was recorded for this clone. Sequence at one end of the junction differs from germline and may be a read error. The chain links TRBV2 to TRBJ2-1, with TRBD2 matching over 13 bases. Germline V gene data show CDR1 as SNHLY and CDR2 as FYNNEI. This CDR3 comprises 15 residues. CDR3 bases: TGTGCCAGCAGAGAAGGACTAGCGGGAGCCAATGAGCAGTTCTTC. Its protein is CASREGLAGANEQFF.

The chain recombines TRBV4-3 with TRBJ2-5; 12 bases match TRBD1. V shed 1 base, J shed 3 bases, and the junction held 6 bases outside the gene matches. This CDR3 contains 17 residues. The germline gives CDR1 LGHNA, CDR2 YSLEER. CDR3: CASSQGGTGGLEETQYF. CDR3 DNA: TGCGCCAGCAGCCAAGGCGGGACAGGGGGCTTGGAAGAGACCCAGTACTTC.

In the case of this clone: Other DNA sequences in this sample translate to the same CDR3. This chain uses TRBV7-2 with TRBJ2-7, with D possibly being TRBD2 (6 bases). This CDR3 comprises 14 residues. In germline, CDR1 is SGHTA, CDR2 FQGNSA. With 3 bases removed from V and 0 bases from J, the gap between germline ends came to 9 bases. DNA of the CDR3: TGTGCCAGCAGCTTGGGACTGGGCTCCTACGAGCAGTACTTC. Translation: CASSLGLGSYEQYF. Using reference TRBV7-2 and TRBJ2-7 for the parts outside the CDR3, the full variable domain is GAGVSQSPSNKVTEKGKDVELRCDPISGHTALYWYRQSLGQGLEFLIYFQGNSAPDKSGLPSDRFSAERTGGSVSTLTIQRTQQEDSAVYLCASSLGLGSYEQYFGPGTRLTVT.

The V and J genes are TRBV2 and TRBJ1-1; 8 bases are shared with TRBD1. The V segment lost 7 bases and the J segment 4 bases; nucleotides outside the gene matches: 11. Germline V gives CDR1 SNHLY, CDR2 FYNNEI. This CDR3 spans 15 amino acids. CDR3 sequence reads: CASTAGGAGSTEAFF. The CDR3 DNA reads as TGTGCCAGCACGGCAGGGGGCGCAGGTAGCACTGAAGCTTTCTTT.

The chain carries TRBV28 and TRBJ2-5; TRBD1 or TRBD2 may be the D gene (6 bases each). The germline V gene encodes CDR1 MDHEN and CDR2 SYDVKM. Trimming left V 6 bases short and J 4 bases short, with 18 bases between. There are 15 residues in the CDR3. CDR3 in amino acids: CASSRSIGGSETQYF. As DNA, the CDR3 is TGTGCCAGCAGCCGCTCGATAGGGGGGTCAGAGACCCAGTACTTC.

This chain joins TRBV28 and TRBJ2-3; 8 bases align to TRBD2. V trimming: 4 bases; J trimming: 0 bases; junction bases outside the gene matches: 3. The CDR3 runs 15 residues. CDR1 MDHEN and CDR2 SYDVKM come from the germline V gene. This CDR3 reads CASSSGLGSTDTQYF. Here the CDR3 DNA reads TGTGCCAGCAGTTCGGGACTAGGGAGCACAGATACGCAGTATTTT.

The CDR3 sequence is CASSLESGRGYNEQFF. As DNA, the CDR3 is TGTGCCAGCAGCTTAGAGAGCGGGAGAGGGTACAATGAGCAGTTCTTC. V usage is TRBV11-2 and J usage is TRBJ2-1, with TRBD2 matching 8 bases. With 0 bases clipped from V and 4 bases from J, the junction kept 5 bases outside the gene matches. The CDR3 runs 16 residues. Germline CDR1 and CDR2: SGHAT and FQNNGV.